This T cell receptor (beta chain) was recovered during a study of blood T cell repertoires in COVID-19. Looking at the study overall: Researchers got acute and convalescent COVID-19 samples from the United States, Italy and Spain. T cells, B-cell-depleted T cells, or PBMCs supplied cDNA or gDNA.

Source study methods: Reference gene primer amplification gave nucleated cell count estimates. The protocol was immunoSEQ multiplex PCR, while the TCRdb copy is restricted to in-frame clones and leaves out a portion. Clone size and V and J calls were adopted from that table, with D and trimming inferred from the DNA. The sample lists approximately 260,000 clones, about 86% seen once, with approximately 4% in the top ten. Germline V gives CDR1 SGHRS, CDR2 YFSETQ. The CDR3 consists of 15 residues. V lost 2 bases and J lost 0; bases outside the gene matches: 3. This TCR came from a man aged 18 to 30 with active or convalescent COVID-19. The sequenced sample was peripheral blood. V and J are TRBV5-1 and TRBJ2-3, with 7 bases identical to TRBD2. The CDR3 nucleotides are TGCGCCAGCAGCTTCAGCGGGGCTAGCACAGATACGCAGTATTTT. This translates into CASSFSGASTDTQYF. Filled out from reference TRBV5-1 and TRBJ2-3, the complete variable domain reads KAGVTQTPRYLIKTRGQQVTLSCSPISGHRSVSWYQQTPGQGLQFLFEYFSETQRNKGNFPGRFSGRQFSNSRSEMNVSTLELGDSALYLCASSFSGASTDTQYFGPGTRLTVL.